The 5 T cell receptor beta chains given below trace back to one sample, sequenced in a study of type 1 regulatory T cells. For these TCRs, the target antigens are not known. MiXCR, applied by TCRdb to the reads, yields one record per CDR3 protein. The sample contains about 62,000 distinct CDR3 sequences, approximately 67% of which appear only once. Sequenced input: cultured non-Tr1 T cells, either the whole culture or a sorted T cell fraction (not recorded which). The receptors originated from a human donor in good health.

This sequence joins TRBV5-1 and TRBJ1-1; TRBD1 is a possible D gene (5 bases). CDR1 SGHRS and CDR2 YFSETQ come from the germline V gene. CDR3 length equals 15 residues. The V gene lost 7 bases and the J gene lost 2 bases, with 18 bases spanning the gap. This CDR3 reads CASSMNRDSNTEAFF. CDR3 nucleotide sequence: TGCGCCAGCTCGATGAACCGGGACTCCAACACTGAAGCTTTCTTT. The full variable domain, rest sourced from reference TRBV5-1 and TRBJ1-1, is KAGVTQTPRYLIKTRGQQVTLSCSPISGHRSVSWYQQTPGQGLQFLFEYFSETQRNKGNFPGRFSGRQFSNSRSEMNVSTLELGDSALYLCASSMNRDSNTEAFFGQGTRLTVV.

This clonotype was observed a handful of times. The chain employs TRBV24-1 and TRBJ1-5; TRBD1 agrees at 7 bases. In germline, CDR1 is KGHDR, CDR2 SFDVKD. V trimming: 6 bases; J trimming: 5 bases; junction bases outside the gene matches: 6. CDR3 length: 14 amino acids. The DNA of the CDR3 is TGTGCCACCAGTCGGGGAGGGGGCGATCAGCCCCAGCATTTT. It codes for CATSRGGGDQPQHF.

The V gene is TRBV27, the J gene TRBJ2-7, with D tentatively TRBD1 (5 bases). Germline V gives CDR1 MNHEY, CDR2 SMNVEV (reference sequence). Trimming stripped 6 bases from V and 2 bases from J, with 26 bases between. The CDR3 loop spans 18 amino acids. The CDR3, as DNA: TGTGCCAGCAGCCGCTTTGGCAGGGCTGATGGTTGGGCCTACGAGCAGTACTTC. Its protein product is CASSRFGRADGWAYEQYF.

This clonotype was seen only a few times. CDR3: CASSYRTSLLGGELFF. The CDR3 nucleotides read TGTGCCAGCAGCTACCGGACTAGCCTCCTGGGCGGGGAGCTGTTTTTT. The rearrangement uses TRBV3-1 and TRBJ2-2; 8 bases line up with TRBD2. The germline V gene encodes CDR1 LGHDT and CDR2 YNNKEL (reference sequence). The V and J ends lost 5 bases and 7 bases, in that order; junction bases with no gene match: 12. The CDR3 covers 16 residues.

This clonotype was seen a few times. The chain is built from TRBV13 and TRBJ2-5; D is unresolved. The germline V gene encodes CDR1 PRHDT and CDR2 FYEKMQ (reference sequence). V lost 3 bases, J lost 3 bases, and 14 bases lay in between. The CDR3 is made up of 15 amino acids. The CDR3 reads CASSFVLSEEETQYF. DNA for the CDR3: TGTGCCAGCAGCTTTGTCCTTTCTGAAGAAGAGACCCAGTACTTC.